One sample yielded the 22 T cell receptor beta chains listed below, sequenced in a study of beta chain features in type 1 diabetes. What was sequenced were expressed TCRB transcripts, since all of the isolated RNA had been reverse transcribed. The protocol was immunoSEQ multiplex PCR, while the TCRdb copy is restricted to in-frame clones and leaves out a portion. The sample comprises under 500,000 clones, about 29% of which are singletons, and about 0.065% rests with the top ten. The sequenced sample consisted of naive CD4+ T cells from blood. Source of these receptors: a man younger than 30 in good health.

This clone was detected only a few times. CDR3 protein: CAYGRRVRTDTQYF. In DNA, the CDR3 is TGTGCCTATGGACGGCGGGTGCGCACAGATACGCAGTATTTT. This rearrangement joins TRBV30 to TRBJ2-3; maybe TRBD2 (5 bases). CDR3 length: 14 residues. V lost 7 bases to trimming and J lost 1 base, with 15 bases between them. Germline V lookup: CDR1 GTSNPN, CDR2 SVGIG (reference sequence).

This clone appeared a few times. The DNA is left out, because the CDR3 cannot be placed on it with certainty; the CDR3 is given as TCRdb lists it. The gene calls are TRBV30 and TRBJ2-1; TRBD2, the D gene given by the table, was not confirmed from the DNA. The CDR3 numbers 11 amino acids, ends counted. CDR1 is GTSNPN and CDR2 is SVGIG in the germline V gene (reference sequence). The CDR3 reads CAWSVGGGSLF.

This clone was seen a handful of times. This chain links TRBV6-6 with TRBJ2-1; 7 nucleotides match TRBD2. The CDR3 has 13 residues. The germline V gene has CDR1 MNHNY and CDR2 SVGAGI (reference sequence). V lost 4 bases and J lost 9; bases outside the gene matches: 6. For the CDR3, the DNA is TGTGCCAGCAGTTCAGGCGCTAGCGGTGAGCAGTTCTTC. It specifies CASSSGASGEQFF.

This clone was seen only a few times. Here the CDR3 DNA reads TGTGCCAGCAGTGAAAGTGGACTAGCGTACAATGAGCAGTTCTTC. It is translated as CASSESGLAYNEQFF. This rearrangement joins TRBV2 to TRBJ2-1, with 9 nucleotides matching TRBD2. V lost 2 bases, J lost 4 bases, and 3 bases stayed unmatched. CDR1 is SNHLY and CDR2 is FYNNEI in the germline V gene. This CDR3 is 15 amino acids long.

The chain is built from TRBV4-1 and TRBJ2-1; TRBD2 agrees at 8 bases. The V gene end was trimmed by 1 base and the J gene end by 8 bases; junction bases not matched to a gene: 7. Germline V gene sequence: CDR1 MGHRA, CDR2 YSYEKL. The CDR3 is made up of 15 amino acids. The CDR3 loop is CASSQGGAGEYEQFF. DNA of the CDR3: TGCGCCAGCAGCCAAGGGGGAGCGGGAGAGTATGAGCAGTTCTTC.

This chain links TRBV28 with TRBJ2-5; D is ambiguous. V was trimmed by 8 bases and J by 5 bases, leaving 18 bases between them. There are 14 residues in the CDR3. Germline CDR1 MDHEN, CDR2 SYDVKM. The CDR3 DNA follows: TGTGCCAGCTCCATTATTGAGGTCGGGGAGACCCAGTACTTC. It encodes CASSIIEVGETQYF.

V and J are TRBV5-4 and TRBJ2-2, with 9 positions matching TRBD1. From germline, CDR1 is SGHNT and CDR2 YYREEE (reference sequence). This CDR3 region has 16 residues. The ends lost 4 bases at V and 3 bases at J; junction bases unmatched: 7. CDR3 loop: CASSGAGTGYTGELFF. The DNA of the CDR3 is TGTGCCAGCAGCGGAGCCGGGACAGGGTACACCGGGGAGCTGTTTTTT. Variable domain in full (rest from reference TRBV5-4 and TRBJ2-2): ETGVTQSPTHLIKTRGQQVTLRCSSQSGHNTVSWYQQALGQGPQFIFQYYREEENGRGNFPPRFSGLQFPNYSSELNVNALELDDSALYLCASSGAGTGYTGELFFGEGSRLTVL.

This clone was counted between two and nine times. The rearrangement uses TRBV30 and TRBJ1-2; weak D call: TRBD1 (5 bases). CDR1 is GTSNPN and CDR2 is SVGIG in the germline V gene (reference sequence). V lost 2 bases and J lost 4, with 11 bases in between. The CDR3 covers 13 residues. The CDR3 loop is CAWSQGRVYGYTF. The CDR3 bases are TGTGCCTGGAGTCAGGGACGGGTCTATGGCTACACCTTC.

The chain combines TRBV30 with TRBJ1-2; D is unclear. The V end was cut by 4 bases, the J end by 0 bases, with 9 bases between. This CDR3 has 13 amino acids. The germline CDR1 and CDR2 sequences are GTSNPN and SVGIG (reference sequence). The CDR3 region is CAWTSSSNYGYTF. CDR3 nucleotides: TGTGCCTGGACGTCGTCCTCTAACTATGGCTACACCTTC.

CDR3 DNA: TGCGCCAGCAGCCAAGAGCTCGGACTGATAATTGGCATTCAGTACTTC. Translating gives CASSQELGLIIGIQYF. The chain couples TRBV4-3 to TRBJ2-4; TRBD2 is a possible D gene (5 bases). The CDR3 sequence is 16 residues long. V lost 0 bases to trimming and J lost 9 bases, with 18 bases between them. The germline CDR1 and CDR2 sequences are LGHNA and YSLEER.

The chain carries TRBV25-1 and TRBJ2-7, with D perhaps assigned TRBD1 or TRBD2 (5 bases each). The germline CDR1 and CDR2 sequences are MGHDK and SYGVNS. The CDR3 sequence is 14 residues long. Deletions cut 7 bases from V and 2 bases from J, with 15 bases between. This CDR3 reads CASTIRDGAYEQYF. CDR3 DNA sequence: TGTGCCAGCACGATCCGGGACGGTGCCTACGAGCAGTACTTC.

This clone has only one observation. The CDR3 DNA sequence: TGTGCCAGCAGTTTAGTGCAGTCCTACGAGCAGTACTTC. Its protein is CASSLVQSYEQYF. This rearrangement joins TRBV28 to TRBJ2-7; unclear D gene. Germline CDR1 is MDHEN and CDR2 is SYDVKM. The CDR3 sequence is 13 residues long. Trimming took off 2 bases at V and 1 base at J, with 6 bases between the two ends. The entire variable domain, with the rest obtained from reference TRBV28 and TRBJ2-7, is as follows: DVKVTQSSRYLVKRTGEKVFLECVQDMDHENMFWYRQDPGLGLRLIYFSYDVKMKEKGDIPEGYSVSREKKERFSLILESASTNQTSMYLCASSLVQSYEQYFGPGTRLTVT.

The V call is TRBV29-1, the J call TRBJ2-7; D is undetermined. V was shortened by 4 bases and J by 2 bases, with 12 bases between the two germline ends. This CDR3 has 13 residues. The germline V gene has CDR1 SQVTM and CDR2 ANQGSEA. The CDR3 DNA reads as TGCAGCGTTGCTCCGAAAGCCCCCTACGAGCAGTACTTC. Translated: CSVAPKAPYEQYF.

This clone was recorded a few times. This chain connects TRBV18 to TRBJ2-1; possible D gene TRBD1, 5 bases. Germline CDR1 reads KGHSH; CDR2 reads LQKENI. V lost 2 bases and J 9 bases, leaving 8 bases between the germline ends. The CDR3 runs to 12 residues. CDR3 amino acids: CASSPDSSEQFF. The CDR3 nucleotides read TGTGCCAGCTCACCAGACAGTAGTGAGCAGTTCTTC.

The rearrangement links TRBV30 to TRBJ2-1; 9 positions agree with TRBD2. The ends lost 2 bases at V and 10 bases at J; junction bases unmatched: 6. Germline V gives CDR1 GTSNPN, CDR2 SVGIG (reference sequence). The CDR3 extends over 13 amino acids. CDR3 residues: CAWSRVAGDEQFF. CDR3 DNA: TGTGCCTGGAGTAGAGTAGCGGGAGACGAGCAGTTCTTC.

This clone turned up a few times. CDR3 region: CSVEGERGHTDTQYF. CDR3 bases: TGCAGCGTTGAAGGGGAACGGGGGCACACAGATACGCAGTATTTT. This rearrangement joins TRBV29-1 to TRBJ2-3; D tentatively reads TRBD1 or TRBD2 (6 bases each). The CDR3 is made up of 15 amino acids. Germline V CDR1 and CDR2: SQVTM, ANQGSEA. The germline V and J ends were trimmed by 1 base and 2 bases, with 13 bases remaining between them.

The chain combines TRBV15 with TRBJ2-3, with TRBD2 matching over 10 bases. The CDR3 runs to 17 residues. Germline V lookup: CDR1 LNHNV, CDR2 YYDKDF (reference sequence). The V gene end was trimmed by 8 bases and the J gene end by 4 bases; junction bases not matched to a gene: 15. This chain's CDR3 is CATAPSGSGRAPDTQYF. CDR3 sequence (DNA): TGTGCCACCGCTCCTTCGGGGAGCGGGAGGGCCCCAGATACGCAGTATTTT.

This clone was counted only a few times. This chain joins TRBV10-3 and TRBJ2-7; 10 bases line up with TRBD1. There are 14 residues in the CDR3. Germline CDR1 is ENHRY and CDR2 is SYGVKD. V lost 0 bases, J lost 7 bases, and 3 bases stayed unmatched. The CDR3 region is CAISESTGGKEQYF. CDR3 nucleotide sequence: TGTGCCATCAGTGAGTCGACAGGGGGCAAGGAGCAGTACTTC.

This chain connects TRBV30 to TRBJ2-3; a weak D match, TRBD2 (6 bases). The CDR3 has 14 residues. Germline CDR1 is GTSNPN and CDR2 is SVGIG (reference sequence). Trimming stripped 3 bases from V and 5 bases from J, with 15 bases between. The CDR3, as DNA: TGTGCCTGGAGACACGGGAGTAATAGAGATACGCAGTATTTT. Its protein product is CAWRHGSNRDTQYF.

The rearrangement joins TRBV7-9 to TRBJ2-3; 10 bases are a match to TRBD2. The CDR3 consists of 15 residues. The V gene's germline CDR1 is SEHNR and CDR2 FQNEAQ (reference sequence). V trimming: 2 bases; J trimming: 7 bases; junction bases outside the gene matches: 6. The CDR3 sequence: CASSLFLAGAYTQYF. In DNA form, the CDR3 reads TGTGCCAGCAGCTTATTCCTAGCGGGAGCTTATACGCAGTATTTT.

The chain combines TRBV4-3 with TRBJ1-4; 8 bases are shared with TRBD1. CDR3 length equals 15 residues. J gave up 7 bases and V 1 base, and 5 bases lay outside the gene matches. Germline loops: CDR1 LGHNA, CDR2 YSLEER. CDR3 in amino acids: CASSQVDRGGEKLFF. CDR3 DNA: TGCGCCAGCAGCCAAGTTGACAGGGGCGGTGAAAAACTGTTTTTT.

This clone has more than one count but fewer than ten. The chain recombines TRBV9 with TRBJ2-3; possibly TRBD1 for D (5 bases). Per germline, CDR1 SGDLS and CDR2 YYNGEE. The V end lost 1 base, the J end lost 5 bases, and 11 bases lay between the germline ends. CDR3 length: 14 residues. The CDR3 DNA follows: TGTGCCAGCAGCGTACTAGGGGTAGGAGATACGCAGTATTTT. The encoded protein is CASSVLGVGDTQYF.